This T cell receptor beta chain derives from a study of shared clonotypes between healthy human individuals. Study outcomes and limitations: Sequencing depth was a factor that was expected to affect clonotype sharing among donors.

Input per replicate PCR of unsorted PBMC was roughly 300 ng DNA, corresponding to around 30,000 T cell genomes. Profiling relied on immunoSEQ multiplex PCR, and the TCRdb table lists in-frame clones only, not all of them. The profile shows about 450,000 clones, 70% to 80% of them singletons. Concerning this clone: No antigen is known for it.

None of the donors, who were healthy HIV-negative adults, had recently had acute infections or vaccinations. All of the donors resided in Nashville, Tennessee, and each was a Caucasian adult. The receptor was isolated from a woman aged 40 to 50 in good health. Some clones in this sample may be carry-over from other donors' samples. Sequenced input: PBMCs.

The CDR3 DNA sequence: TGTGCCAGCATCCCAACGATAGCAGGGGAAGGGCAGTACTTC. This codes for CASIPTIAGEGQYF. V is TRBV28 and J is TRBJ2-7, with a possible D match to TRBD1 (6 bases). There are 14 residues in the CDR3. V was clipped by 7 bases and J by 9 bases, with 22 bases between them. Germline-derived CDR1 and CDR2 are MDHEN and SYDVKM.